This T cell receptor (beta chain) was identified during a study of CD8 T cells in Susac syndrome. Germline-derived CDR1 and CDR2 are SGDLS and YYNGEE. The trim removed 4 bases at V and 0 bases at J, leaving 6 bases unmatched. This CDR3 has 16 residues. Through negative isolation, CD4+ and CD8+ T cells were obtained, while TEMRA cells were enriched using FACS. Roughly 0.45 to 1 ug RNA was reverse transcribed with random hexamers. MiXCR, applied by TCRdb to the immunoSEQ multiplex PCR reads, yields one record per CDR3 protein. The sample contains about 89,000 distinct CDR3 sequences, around 93% of which appear only once.

The V call is TRBV9, the J call TRBJ2-2; 7 nucleotides align to TRBD1. The sequence came from a human donor in good health. The sample consisted of CD8+ T cells from PBMCs. CDR3 sequence reads: CASSPHGTANTGELFF. Here the CDR3 DNA reads TGTGCCAGCAGCCCACATGGGACAGCGAACACCGGGGAGCTGTTTTTT. Together with reference TRBV9 and TRBJ2-2, the CDR3 gives the full variable domain: DSGVTQTPKHLITATGQRVTLRCSPRSGDLSVYWYQQSLDQGLQFLIQYYNGEERAKGNILERFSAQQFPDLHSELNLSSLELGDSALYFCASSPHGTANTGELFFGEGSRLTVL.